The 14 T cell receptor beta chains below all came from one sample that was sequenced in a study of OX40 agonist ivuxolimab in advanced cancers. The repertoire was sequenced with immunoSEQ multiplex PCR; TCRdb's copy has only in-frame clones and lacks some. The sample holds about 76,000 clones, 89% seen once. The sample here was CD4+ or CD8+ T cells sorted from blood, taken in a trial of the OX40 agonist ivuxolimab. These receptors were obtained from an adult with an advanced solid tumor such as melanoma, head and neck, liver or kidney cancer.

The chain combines TRBV30 with TRBJ1-1; 7 bases are a match to TRBD1. There are 13 residues in the CDR3. Germline trimming cut 5 bases from V and 5 bases from J; bases unmatched to any gene: 8. CDR1 GTSNPN and CDR2 SVGIG come from the germline V gene (reference sequence). CDR3 protein: CAWETGDRTEAFF. CDR3 nucleotide sequence: TGTGCCTGGGAAACAGGGGATCGTACTGAAGCTTTCTTT.

The rearrangement joins TRBV6-6 to TRBJ1-5; 8 bases match TRBD1. The trim removed 0 bases at V and 3 bases at J, leaving 4 bases unmatched. Germline lookup yields CDR1 MNHNY and CDR2 SVGAGI (reference sequence). The CDR3 totals 16 residues. The CDR3 coding sequence is TGTGCCAGCAGTTACTCGAACAGGGGGAACAATCAGCCCCAGCATTTT. Amino acids: CASSYSNRGNNQPQHF.

To note about this clone: Different DNA sequences within this sample yield the same CDR3. The J gene is TRBJ2-5, the V gene TRBV5-1, with 12 bases lining up with TRBD2. V gave up 2 bases and J gave up 2 bases; unmatched junction bases: 1. From germline, CDR1 is SGHRS and CDR2 YFSETQ. This CDR3 contains 15 residues. CDR3 in DNA: TGCGCCAGCAGCTTCCTAGCGGGAGGGCAAGAGACCCAGTACTTC. It codes for CASSFLAGGQETQYF.

The CDR3: CASRDGGASSSYNEQFF. The CDR3 DNA reads as TGTGCCAGCAGAGACGGGGGAGCGTCAAGCTCCTACAATGAGCAGTTCTTC. The chain employs TRBV27 and TRBJ2-1; D is possibly TRBD2 (6 bases). V was shortened by 6 bases and J by 0 bases, with 18 bases between the two germline ends. The germline V gene encodes CDR1 MNHEY and CDR2 SMNVEV (reference sequence). The CDR3 has 17 residues.

The chain employs TRBV6-6 and TRBJ1-2, with D uncertain. The germline V gene has CDR1 MNHNY and CDR2 SVGAGI (reference sequence). V was shortened by 5 bases and J by 0 bases, with 10 bases between the two germline ends. The CDR3 totals 14 residues. The CDR3 is CASSTGPANYGYTF. In DNA, the CDR3 is TGTGCCAGCAGTACTGGACCTGCTAACTATGGCTACACCTTC.

The chain combines TRBV19 with TRBJ2-3; D gene ambiguous. Trimming removed 3 bases at V and 5 bases at J, with 12 bases between. The CDR3 extends over 14 amino acids. Germline loops: CDR1 LNHDA, CDR2 SQIVND (reference sequence). CDR3 coding DNA: TGTGCCAGTAGTATCCGGACCCGGAGAGATACGCAGTATTTT. It translates to CASSIRTRRDTQYF.

The chain links TRBV2 to TRBJ1-1; D is ambiguous. The V and J ends lost 1 base and 2 bases respectively, with 5 bases between them. There are 13 residues in the CDR3. Germline values: CDR1 SNHLY, CDR2 FYNNEI. The CDR3 DNA reads as TGTGCCAGCAGTGAAGAGGGAAACACTGAAGCTTTCTTT. This gives the protein CASSEEGNTEAFF.

This clone was found once. The chain carries TRBV19 and TRBJ2-1; the D gene could be TRBD1 or TRBD2 (7 bases each). Germline loops: CDR1 LNHDA, CDR2 SQIVND (reference sequence). V was shortened by 3 bases and J by 6 bases, with 15 bases between the two germline ends. This CDR3 is built from 15 residues. The CDR3 reads CASSIQGGPRNEQFF. The CDR3 nucleotides are TGTGCCAGTAGTATTCAGGGGGGGCCTCGCAATGAGCAGTTCTTC.

The chain couples TRBV7-2 to TRBJ1-1; D is uncertain. The germline V gene encodes CDR1 SGHTA and CDR2 FQGNSA. The CDR3 runs 14 residues. Trimming took off 5 bases at V and 0 bases at J, with 10 bases between the two ends. The DNA for the CDR3 is TGTGCCAGCAGCCCCGAGGTTTTGAACACTGAAGCTTTCTTT. Its translation: CASSPEVLNTEAFF.

The J gene is TRBJ1-4, the V gene TRBV6-6; TRBD1 aligns across 7 bases. V lost 7 bases to trimming and J lost 4 bases; unmatched junction nucleotides: 9. The CDR3 spans 15 residues. Germline-derived CDR1 and CDR2 are MNHNY and SVGAGI (reference sequence). CDR3 sequence reads: CASILRGQSNEKLFF. The CDR3 nucleotides are TGTGCCAGCATACTTCGGGGACAGAGTAATGAAAAACTGTTTTTT.

The rearrangement joins TRBV28 to TRBJ1-1, with D possibly matching TRBD1 (5 bases). The V and J ends lost 1 base and 10 bases respectively, with 16 bases between them. The CDR3 is 14 amino acids. Germline V gene lookup returns CDR1 MDHEN and CDR2 SYDVKM. CDR3 DNA sequence: TGTGCCAGCAGTTTATCCCTCGGGTACGGGGCAGCTTTCTTT. This encodes CASSLSLGYGAAFF.

The V and J genes are TRBV5-5 and TRBJ2-1, with TRBD2 identical over 10 bases. The germline V gene has CDR1 SGHKS and CDR2 YYEKEE (reference sequence). V shed 3 bases and J 5 bases; nucleotides not matched to a gene: 8. There are 16 residues in the CDR3. CDR3 nucleotides: TGTGCCAGCAGCTCACAAACGGGACTAGCGCACAATGAGCAGTTCTTC. Translation: CASSSQTGLAHNEQFF.

The rearrangement uses TRBV11-2 and TRBJ2-1; D may be TRBD2 (6 bases). The germline V gene has CDR1 SGHAT and CDR2 FQNNGV. CDR3 length: 13 amino acids. The ends were cut back, 4 bases at V and 9 bases at J, with 13 bases in the middle. The CDR3 DNA is TGTGCCAGCAGCTGGTCCCTAGCGAGTGAGCAGTTCTTC. This encodes CASSWSLASEQFF.

The V gene is TRBV6-4, the J gene TRBJ2-7; the D gene is possibly TRBD1 (6 bases). Trimming removed 6 bases at V and 0 bases at J, with 24 bases between. The germline V gene encodes CDR1 MRHNA and CDR2 SNTAGT. The length of the CDR3 is 18 residues. The CDR3 is CASSPLHKQGPVSYEQYV. Here the CDR3 DNA reads TGTGCCAGCAGCCCACTACACAAACAGGGTCCCGTCTCCTACGAGCAGTACGTC.